This T cell receptor beta chain was identified in a study of T cells in Graves' hyperthyroidism and ophthalmopathy. Study-wide background: Peripheral blood samples were taken at initial diagnosis, prior to any treatment. Points from the study as a whole: Before onset, ophthalmopathy was predicted by the model a median roughly 6.4 months earlier.

The junction had 5 bases not matched to a gene; V was cut back by 5 bases and J by 0 bases. This CDR3 has 17 amino acids. Germline loops: CDR1 MDHEN, CDR2 SYDVKM. Hyperthyroidism patients were newly diagnosed, had disease duration under 2 months, and were aged 18 to 65 years. PBMCs were obtained from roughly 10 ml fresh peripheral blood. There were TCR beta CDR3 regions amplified from RNA transcripts. Initially, a first-round RT-PCR of the TCR CDR3 employed the HTBI primer set. TCRdb independently ran MiXCR on the multiplex PCR reads; one entry per CDR3 protein. The sample has 300,000 to 400,000 distinct CDR3 sequences; approximately 13% are singletons. Comment on this clonotype: The target antigen is unknown.

What was sequenced was blood. This receptor was taken from a woman aged 25 to 39 with Graves' hyperthyroidism. The chain couples TRBV28 to TRBJ2-1; TRBD2 aligns across 12 bases. Here the CDR3 reads CASSDSSGRVSYNEQFF. CDR3 in DNA: TGTGCCAGCAGTGACTCTAGCGGGAGGGTCTCCTACAATGAGCAGTTCTTC.